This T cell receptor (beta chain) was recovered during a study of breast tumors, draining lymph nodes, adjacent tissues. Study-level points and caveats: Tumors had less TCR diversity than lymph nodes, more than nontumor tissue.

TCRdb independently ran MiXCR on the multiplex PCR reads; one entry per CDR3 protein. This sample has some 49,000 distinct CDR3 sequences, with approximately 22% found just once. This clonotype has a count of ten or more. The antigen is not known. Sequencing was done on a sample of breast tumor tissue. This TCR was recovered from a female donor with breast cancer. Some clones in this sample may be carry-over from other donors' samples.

For the CDR3, the DNA is TGTGCCAGCAGTCCATGGGACTGGCAATTTAATGAGCAGTTCTTC. Translation gives CASSPWDWQFNEQFF. The chain couples TRBV6-2 or TRBV6-3 to TRBJ2-1, with a weak D call TRBD2 (6 bases). The V gene's germline CDR1 is MNHEY and CDR2 SVGEGT. The ends were cut back, 5 bases at V and 7 bases at J, with 18 bases in the middle. This CDR3 contains 15 residues.